This T cell receptor beta chain was sequenced during a study of blood T cell repertoires in COVID-19. Sequenced by immunoSEQ multiplex PCR; TCRdb stores in-frame clones only, minus some. This sample has approximately 68,000 clones; 80% to 90% occur once, and the top ten carry under 13%. This clone was counted only a few times. The specimen sequenced was peripheral blood. The clonotype comes from a man between 65 and 79 years old with active or convalescent COVID-19.

The CDR3 sequence is CASSQVDYYNEQFF. CDR3 bases: TGTGCCAGCAGCCAAGTCGACTATTACAATGAGCAGTTCTTC. This rearrangement joins TRBV14 to TRBJ2-1, with D tentatively TRBD2 (5 bases). Germline CDR1 is SGHDN and CDR2 is FVKESK. The CDR3 is 14 amino acids. Trimming removed 1 base at V and 4 bases at J, with 8 bases between. Variable domain in full (rest from reference TRBV14 and TRBJ2-1): EAGVTQFPSHSVIEKGQTVTLRCDPISGHDNLYWYRRVMGKEIKFLLHFVKESKQDESGMPNNRFLAERTGGTYSTLKVQPAELEDSGVYFCASSQVDYYNEQFFGPGTRLTVL.